The rows below give T cell receptor beta chains drawn from one sample of a study of T-cell memory formation after mild COVID-19. TCRdb independently ran MiXCR on the 5' RACE reads; one entry per CDR3 protein. The top ten clones hold under 15% of a sample with about 470,000 distinct CDR3 sequences, roughly 25% of them seen once. What was sequenced was PBMCs or a T cell subset sorted from them (not recorded which). The receptor set was obtained from an adult woman who had mild COVID-19 (a few samples of this study predate the infection). Cell type and time point are not known. Both conserved end residues are trimmed from each CDR3.

V gene,J gene,CDR3 protein
TRBV7-6,TRBJ2-7,ASSLEFGVPYEQY
TRBV9,TRBJ1-1,ASSEPLPGQADTEAF
TRBV30,TRBJ1-1,AWSPGQGAKTEAF
TRBV5-1,TRBJ2-1,ASSSLPNSYNEQF
TRBV20-1,TRBJ2-4,SARDPMTSADLAKNIQY
TRBV12-3/TRBV12-4,TRBJ2-6,ASSLGGQGVFGANVLT
TRBV12-3/TRBV12-4,TRBJ1-1,ASSFEGARTEAF
TRBV5-6,TRBJ2-1,ASSFPGQYNEQF
TRBV30,TRBJ2-3,AWSQRGLAGAGYSTDTQY
TRBV27,TRBJ2-7,ASSFRQGVIYEQY
TRBV20-1,TRBJ2-7,SALGGLSSYEQY
TRBV27,TRBJ2-5,ASSLMGPKETQY
TRBV7-6,TRBJ2-3,ASSLAQTSRPTDTQY
TRBV20-1,TRBJ2-3,SARDTGKVSDTQY
TRBV3-1,TRBJ2-7,ASSQRLSPTYEQY
TRBV10-3,TRBJ2-5,AISKDRETQY
TRBV20-1,TRBJ2-3,SARVISGAIPFTDTQY
TRBV7-8,TRBJ2-1,ASSLDLGGSSYNEQF
TRBV20-1,TRBJ2-2,SAPDYNTGELF
TRBV5-6,TRBJ2-7,ASSRGQGYHEQY
TRBV12-3/TRBV12-4,TRBJ2-7,ASSFPSGRASYEQY
TRBV4-3,TRBJ2-3,ASSQEKGTADTQY
TRBV3-1,TRBJ2-1,ASSPFPDRGYNEQF
TRBV7-8,TRBJ1-3,ASSLVVAGNTIY
TRBV7-9,TRBJ2-1,ASTPWGGSSNEQF
TRBV7-9,TRBJ2-4,ASSLAGGTKNIQY
TRBV7-9,TRBJ2-7,ASSNRDREGYEQY
TRBV5-6,TRBJ2-7,ASSRAFVLYGTRYEQY
TRBV21-1,TRBJ2-5,ASSKSRGQGTQY
TRBV4-1,TRBJ2-7,ASSPESGPPWDYEQY
TRBV20-1,TRBJ2-2,SARDPKHPNTGELF
TRBV9,TRBJ2-2,ASSVGLAPSGELF
TRBV18,TRBJ2-1,ASSPFLNEQF
TRBV6-6,TRBJ1-5,ASRPYSNQPQH
TRBV24-1,TRBJ2-2,ATGPGQGILGELF
TRBV20-1,TRBJ2-4,SAKSGSNIQY
TRBV12-2,TRBJ2-7,ASRFFSGTNAEQY
TRBV2,TRBJ2-7,ASSGTSGGADEQY
TRBV20-1,TRBJ2-1,SAHRAGTYNEQF